The source of this TCR beta chain is a study of T cell responses to AZD1222 COVID-19 vaccine (dated by TCRdb to about 2021). The study in broad terms: A total of 230 to 250 trial participants underwent TCR sequencing, of whom 200 to 220 received two doses of AZD1222 and some 26 received two doses of the MenACWY control vaccine. Trial participants were enrolled into age subgroups of 18-55, 56-69 and 70-plus years, which contained around 150, 28 and 57 TCR-sequenced participants, respectively.

Including the terminal cysteine and phenylalanine, the CDR3 comprises 14 residues. Here the CDR3 DNA is all that survives: 42 bases in frame from base 1. The V end loses 5 bases and the J end loses 4 bases, and a stretch of 14 bases separates them. In the germline V gene, CDR1 corresponds to SGHVS and CDR2 to FQNEAQ. The CDR3 regions of human TCRbeta chains were analyzed by immunosequencing. The published analysis was carried out like this. TCRs in the repertoires were compared against a reference library of SARS-CoV-2-specific TCRs that had been generated with the MIRA antigen-specificity platform. Breadth was defined as the fraction of unique TCRs that were SARS-CoV-2-associated, and depth was defined as the fraction of total T cells that were SARS-CoV-2-associated. Using the MIRA data, each spike-specific TCR was mapped to the spike region that the TCR reacts to and placed in a CD4 or CD8 class. Log10-transformed breadth and depth values were compared by one-way ANOVA with Sidak's multiple comparisons tests. TCRdb mirrors the immuneACCESS table, restricted to in-frame sequences. Some clones are absent from its copies; in checked studies, under half trace to an unresolved V gene, and the reason for the others is unknown. The DNA was the basis for D and trimming; V, J and clone size are from that table. In all, the sample holds about 110,000 clones, and 94% of those were seen once. The ten largest clonotypes hold about 3% of the sample.

Comments on this clone: The specificity of this receptor is unknown. Nothing much larger sits one base from this clone, and base qualities are not available.

The paper as a whole reports these results and caveats: The 56-69-year group was small, and its depth increase did not reach significance, likely because of low power. Conclusions about previously exposed vaccinees were limited because only five to seven AZD1222 recipients were SARS-CoV-2 seropositive at baseline. Most participants were white British and females outnumbered males, and the authors suggested that clonal diversity may have been underestimated. After two AZD1222 doses, both the breadth and the depth of spike-specific TCRs were significantly higher than at day 0 and than in MenACWY recipients. Because no samples from the day 14 peak response were available, repertoires could be characterized only after the peak T cell response. Vaccine-associated CD4 TCRs spanned the whole spike protein, with dominant responses in regions 160-218 and 743-854. Epitopes outside the regions mutated in the B.1.351 and B.1.1.7 variants were reportedly recognized by nearly half of the unique spike-specific TCRs.

The time point label on this specimen signifies: about 28 days (+/-7) after the second vaccine dose. AZD1222 recipients given second doses at about 4 weeks or at about 12 weeks were pooled, since spike-specific TCR depth and breadth were not found to differ between the two schedules. Vaccinee samples were obtained from the UK trials COV001 and COV002, which included a single-blind randomized controlled phase 2/3 trial of AZD1222 (ChAdOx1 nCoV-19) in healthy adults. Trial participant PBMC samples were collected at day 0 and day 28 after the second dose for TCRbeta chain sequencing. The source was peripheral blood, collected 28 days after the second AZD1222 dose. Recombination connected TRBV7-8 to TRBJ1-1; confidence is insufficient to name the D gene. The TCR originated in an adult who received the AZD1222 COVID-19 vaccine. The DNA reads as follows: TGTGCCAGCAGCCCGCCCCCGGCGGTCACTGAAGCTTTCTTT. The translation is CASSPPPAVTEAFF.